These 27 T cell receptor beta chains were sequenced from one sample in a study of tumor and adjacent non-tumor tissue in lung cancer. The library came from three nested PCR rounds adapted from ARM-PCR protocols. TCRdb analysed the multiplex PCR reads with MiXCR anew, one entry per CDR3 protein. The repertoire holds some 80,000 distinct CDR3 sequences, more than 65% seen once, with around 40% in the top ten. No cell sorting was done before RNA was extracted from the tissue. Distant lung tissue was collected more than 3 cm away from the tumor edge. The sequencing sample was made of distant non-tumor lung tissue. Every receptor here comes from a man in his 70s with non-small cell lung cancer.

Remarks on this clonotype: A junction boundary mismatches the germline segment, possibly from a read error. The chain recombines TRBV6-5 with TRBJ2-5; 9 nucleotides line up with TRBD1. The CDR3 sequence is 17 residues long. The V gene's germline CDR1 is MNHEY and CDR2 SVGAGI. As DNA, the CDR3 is TGTACCAGCAGTTCCGCCGGGACAGGGATCCCACAAGAGACCCAGTACTTC. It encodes CTSSSAGTGIPQETQYF.

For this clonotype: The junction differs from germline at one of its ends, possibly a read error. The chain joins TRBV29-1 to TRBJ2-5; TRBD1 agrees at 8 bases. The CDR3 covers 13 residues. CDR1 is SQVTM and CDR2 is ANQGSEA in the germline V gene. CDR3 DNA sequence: TGCAGCATACGACAGGGGAACGATGAGACACAGCACTTC. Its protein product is CSIRQGNDETQHF.

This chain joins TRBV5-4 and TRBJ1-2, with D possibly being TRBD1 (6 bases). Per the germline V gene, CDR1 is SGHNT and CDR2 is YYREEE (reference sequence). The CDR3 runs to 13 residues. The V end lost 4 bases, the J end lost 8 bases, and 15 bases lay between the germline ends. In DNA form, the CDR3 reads TGTGCCAGCAGCGTATCCACAGGGCCGGGCTACACCTTC. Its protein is CASSVSTGPGYTF.

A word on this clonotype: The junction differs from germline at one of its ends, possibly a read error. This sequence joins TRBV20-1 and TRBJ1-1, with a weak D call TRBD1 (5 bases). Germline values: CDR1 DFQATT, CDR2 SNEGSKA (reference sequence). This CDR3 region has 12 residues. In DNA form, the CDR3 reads TGCAATGCTAGCAGGGTTTACACTGAAGCTTTCTTT. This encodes CNASRVYTEAFF.

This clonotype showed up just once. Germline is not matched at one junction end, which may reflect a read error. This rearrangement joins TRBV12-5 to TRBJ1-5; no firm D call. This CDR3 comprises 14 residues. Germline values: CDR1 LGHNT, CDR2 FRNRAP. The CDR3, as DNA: TGTGCTAGTGGCCTTACCGCGGGCAGTCAGCCCCTGTATTTT. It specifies CASGLTAGSQPLYF. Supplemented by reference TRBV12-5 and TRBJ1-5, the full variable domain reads DARVTQTPRHKVTEMGQEVTMRCQPILGHNTVFWYRQTMMQGLELLAYFRNRAPLDDSGMPKDRFSAEMPDATLATLKIQPSEPRDSAVYFCASGLTAGSQPLYFGDGTRLSIL.

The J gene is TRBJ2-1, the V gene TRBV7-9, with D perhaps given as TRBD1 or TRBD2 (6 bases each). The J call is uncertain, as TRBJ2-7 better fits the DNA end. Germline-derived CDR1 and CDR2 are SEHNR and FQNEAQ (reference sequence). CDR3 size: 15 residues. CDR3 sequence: CASSTSGGGNSEQYF. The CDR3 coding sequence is TGTGCCAGCAGCACCTCCGGGGGCGGAAACAGTGAGCAGTACTTC.

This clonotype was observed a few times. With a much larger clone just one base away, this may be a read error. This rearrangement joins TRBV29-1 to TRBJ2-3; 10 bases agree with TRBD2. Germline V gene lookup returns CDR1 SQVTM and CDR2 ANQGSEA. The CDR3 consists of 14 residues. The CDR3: CSVRLAGARGTHYF. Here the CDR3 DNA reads TGCAGCGTTCGGCTAGCGGGGGCCCGAGGGACGCACTATTTT.

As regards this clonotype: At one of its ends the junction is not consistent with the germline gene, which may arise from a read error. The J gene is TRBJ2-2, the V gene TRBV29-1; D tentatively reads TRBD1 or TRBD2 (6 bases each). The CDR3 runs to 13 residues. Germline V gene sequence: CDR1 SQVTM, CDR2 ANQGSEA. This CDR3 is CRVVGGNTGKLFF. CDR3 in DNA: TGCAGAGTTGTCGGCGGGAACACAGGGAAGCTGTTTTTT.

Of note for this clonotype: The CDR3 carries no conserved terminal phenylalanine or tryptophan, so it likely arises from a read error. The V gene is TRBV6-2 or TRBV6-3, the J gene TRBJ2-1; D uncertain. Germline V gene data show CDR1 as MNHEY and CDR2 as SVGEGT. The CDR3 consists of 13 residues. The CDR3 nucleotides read TGTGTCAGCAACAGAGGCGGTTACAATGGGCAGTTCTCC. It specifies CVSNRGGYNGQFS.

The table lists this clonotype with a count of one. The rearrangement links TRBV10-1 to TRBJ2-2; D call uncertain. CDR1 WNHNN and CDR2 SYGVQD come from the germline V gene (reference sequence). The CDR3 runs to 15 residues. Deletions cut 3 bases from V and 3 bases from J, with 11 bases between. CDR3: CASSDLVPYTGELFF. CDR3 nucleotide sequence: TGCGCCAGCAGTGATTTAGTCCCGTACACCGGGGAGCTGTTTTTT.

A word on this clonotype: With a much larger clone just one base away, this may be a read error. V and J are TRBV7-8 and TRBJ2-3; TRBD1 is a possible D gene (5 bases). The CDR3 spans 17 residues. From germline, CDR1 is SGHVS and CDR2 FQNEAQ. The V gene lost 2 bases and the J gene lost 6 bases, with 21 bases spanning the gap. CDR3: CASSLRAFRTSVDTQYF. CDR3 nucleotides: TGTGCCAGCAGCTTAAGGGCTTTCAGGACAAGCGTGGATACGCAGTATTTT.

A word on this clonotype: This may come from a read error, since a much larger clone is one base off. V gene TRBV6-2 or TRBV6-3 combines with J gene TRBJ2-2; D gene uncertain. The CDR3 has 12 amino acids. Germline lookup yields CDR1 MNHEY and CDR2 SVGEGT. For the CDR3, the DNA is TGTGACAGCAATACCAAAACAGGGGAGCTGTTTTTT. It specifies CDSNTKTGELFF.

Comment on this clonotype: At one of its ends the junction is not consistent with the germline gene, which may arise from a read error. CDR3: CAGSESSSTRYF. Written as DNA, the CDR3 is TGTGCCGGCAGTGAATCCAGTTCTACGCGGTATTTT. This chain joins TRBV6-1 and TRBJ2-3, with D hard to call. This CDR3 region has 12 residues. CDR1 and CDR2 from the germline V gene are MNHNS and SASEGT.

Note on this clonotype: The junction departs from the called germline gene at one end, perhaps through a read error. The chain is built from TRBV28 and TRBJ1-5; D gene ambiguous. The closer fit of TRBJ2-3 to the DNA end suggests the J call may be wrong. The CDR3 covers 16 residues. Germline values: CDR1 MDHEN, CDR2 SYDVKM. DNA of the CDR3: TGTGTCAGCAGATTCCGATTAGGGTCGAGCAATCAGCCCCAGTATTTT. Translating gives CVSRFRLGSSNQPQYF.

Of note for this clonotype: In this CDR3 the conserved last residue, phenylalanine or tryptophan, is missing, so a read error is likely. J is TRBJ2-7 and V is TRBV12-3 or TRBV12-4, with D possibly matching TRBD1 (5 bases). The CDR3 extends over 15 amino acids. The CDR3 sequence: CASSTSTGRPYEQYY. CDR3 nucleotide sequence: TGTGCTAGCAGTACCTCTACAGGAAGACCCTATGAGCAGTACTAC.

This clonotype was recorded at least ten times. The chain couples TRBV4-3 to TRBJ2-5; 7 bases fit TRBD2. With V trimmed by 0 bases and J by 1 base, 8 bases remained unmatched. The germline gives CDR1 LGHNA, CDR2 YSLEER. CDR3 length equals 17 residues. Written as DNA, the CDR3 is TGCGCCAGCAGCCAAGAATTGGGGGGGTACGGCCAAGAGACCCAGTACTTC. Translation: CASSQELGGYGQETQYF.

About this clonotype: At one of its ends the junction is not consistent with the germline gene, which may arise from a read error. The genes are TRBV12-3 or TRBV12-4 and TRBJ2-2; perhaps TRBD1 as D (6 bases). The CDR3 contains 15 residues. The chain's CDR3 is CASRPRTVVEGELLF. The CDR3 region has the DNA TGTGCCAGCAGGCCCAGGACAGTAGTTGAAGGGGAGCTGTTGTTT.

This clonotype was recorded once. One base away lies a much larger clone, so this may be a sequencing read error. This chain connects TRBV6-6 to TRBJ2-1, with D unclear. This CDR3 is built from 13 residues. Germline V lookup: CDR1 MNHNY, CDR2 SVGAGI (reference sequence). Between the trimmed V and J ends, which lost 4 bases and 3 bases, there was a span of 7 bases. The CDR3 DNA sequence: TGTGCCAGCAGTTCCAACAGCTACAATGAGCAGTTCTTC. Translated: CASSSNSYNEQFF.

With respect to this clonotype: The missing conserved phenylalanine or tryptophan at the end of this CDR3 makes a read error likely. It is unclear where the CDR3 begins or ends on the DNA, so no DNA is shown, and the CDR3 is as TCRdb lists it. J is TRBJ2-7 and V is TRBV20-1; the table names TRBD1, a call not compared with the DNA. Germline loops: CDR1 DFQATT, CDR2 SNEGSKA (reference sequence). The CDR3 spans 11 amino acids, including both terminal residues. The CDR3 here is CIVDRGHEQYL.

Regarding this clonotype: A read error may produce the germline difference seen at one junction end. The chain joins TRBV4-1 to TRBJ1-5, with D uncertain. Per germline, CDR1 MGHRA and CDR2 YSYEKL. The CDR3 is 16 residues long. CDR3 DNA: TGCGCCAGTAGCCAAGAGTCGACCTATAGCAATCAGCCCCAGCACTTT. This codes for CASSQESTYSNQPQHF.

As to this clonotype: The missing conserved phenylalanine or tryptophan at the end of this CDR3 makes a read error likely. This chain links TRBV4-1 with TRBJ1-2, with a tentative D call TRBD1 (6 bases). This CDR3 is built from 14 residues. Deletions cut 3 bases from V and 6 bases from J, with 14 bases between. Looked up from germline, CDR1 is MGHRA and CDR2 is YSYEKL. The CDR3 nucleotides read TGCGCCAGCAGCCATGACAGGTATCTTGATGGCTACACCTTA. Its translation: CASSHDRYLDGYTL.

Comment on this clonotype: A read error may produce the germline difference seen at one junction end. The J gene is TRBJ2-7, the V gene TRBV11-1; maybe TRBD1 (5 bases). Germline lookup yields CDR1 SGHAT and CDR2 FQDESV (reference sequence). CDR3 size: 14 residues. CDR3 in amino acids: CGSNTRVADYEQYF. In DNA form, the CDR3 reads TGTGGCAGCAACACCAGGGTTGCAGATTACGAGCAGTACTTC.

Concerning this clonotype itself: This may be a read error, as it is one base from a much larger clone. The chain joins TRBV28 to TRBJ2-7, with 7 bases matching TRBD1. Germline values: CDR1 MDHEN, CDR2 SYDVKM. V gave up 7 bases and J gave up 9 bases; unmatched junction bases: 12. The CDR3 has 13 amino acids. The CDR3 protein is CASTWTGELGQYF. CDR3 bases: TGTGCCAGCACATGGACAGGTGAGCTCGGGCAGTACTTC.

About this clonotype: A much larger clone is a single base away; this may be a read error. CDR3 DNA: TGTGCCAGCAGCTTAGGGAGCACAGATACGCAGTATTTT. This gives the protein CASSLGSTDTQYF. This sequence joins TRBV7-9 and TRBJ2-3; D is undetermined. V lost 1 base and J lost 0, with 2 bases in between. This CDR3 contains 13 residues. Germline V lookup: CDR1 SEHNR, CDR2 FQNEAQ (reference sequence). The entire variable domain, with the rest obtained from reference TRBV7-9 and TRBJ2-3, is as follows: DTGVSQNPRHKITKRGQNVTFRCDPISEHNRLYWYRQTLGQGPEFLTYFQNEAQLEKSRLLSDRFSAERPKGSFSTLEIQRTEQGDSAMYLCASSLGSTDTQYFGPGTRLTVL.

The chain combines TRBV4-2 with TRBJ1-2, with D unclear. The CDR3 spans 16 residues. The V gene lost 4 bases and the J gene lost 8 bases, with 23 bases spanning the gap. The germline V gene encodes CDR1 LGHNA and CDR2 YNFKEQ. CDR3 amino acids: CASSPIGIDILYGYTF. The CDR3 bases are TGTGCCAGCAGCCCTATCGGGATAGATATCCTCTACGGCTACACCTTC.

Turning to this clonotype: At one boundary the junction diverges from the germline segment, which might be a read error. The CDR3: CARSLGMNTEAFF. The CDR3 DNA is TGTGCCAGAAGCTTAGGGATGAACACTGAAGCTTTCTTT. The chain links TRBV5-5 to TRBJ1-1, with unresolved D. This CDR3 is built from 13 residues. Germline CDR1 is SGHKS and CDR2 is YYEKEE (reference sequence).

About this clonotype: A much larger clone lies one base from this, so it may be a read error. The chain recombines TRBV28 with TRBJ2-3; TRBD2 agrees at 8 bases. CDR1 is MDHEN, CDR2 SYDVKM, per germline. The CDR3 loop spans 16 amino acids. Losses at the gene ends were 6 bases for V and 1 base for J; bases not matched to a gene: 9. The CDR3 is CASRREKGLGTDTQYF. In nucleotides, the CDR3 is TGTGCCAGCAGGCGTGAGAAGGGACTAGGCACAGATACGCAGTATTTT.